One sample yielded the 22 T cell receptor beta chains listed below, sequenced in a study of blood T cell repertoires in COVID-19. The table came from immunoSEQ multiplex PCR; TCRdb's copy has only in-frame clones and leaves some out. The sample gives around 69,000 clones, roughly 80% of which show up once; approximately 22% is in the top ten. Input material: peripheral blood. These receptors originate from a woman in her seventies with acute or convalescent COVID-19.

This clone was seen once. At the DNA level, this CDR3 is encoded by other sequences in the same sample as well. The chain is built from TRBV5-1 and TRBJ2-7; 10 bases are a match to TRBD2. The germline CDR1 and CDR2 sequences are SGHRS and YFSETQ. With V trimmed by 4 bases and J by 0 bases, 4 bases remained unmatched. This CDR3 is 15 amino acids long. Written as DNA, the CDR3 is TGCGCCAGCAGCCTCGGGACTAGCGACTCCTACGAGCAGTACTTC. Its protein is CASSLGTSDSYEQYF.

The J gene is TRBJ1-2, the V gene TRBV6-5; the D is unclear. The CDR3 is 14 amino acids. With 6 bases removed from V and 3 bases from J, the gap between germline ends came to 14 bases. Germline-derived CDR1 and CDR2 are MNHEY and SVGAGI. The CDR3 DNA follows: TGTGCCAGCAGGATGACAACAGCAGACTATGGCTACACCTTC. This codes for CASRMTTADYGYTF.

V gene TRBV12-5 combines with J gene TRBJ2-1; D might be TRBD2 (5 bases). The CDR3 loop spans 14 amino acids. Germline CDR1 LGHNT, CDR2 FRNRAP. V was shortened by 4 bases and J by 7 bases, with 14 bases between the two germline ends. The CDR3, as DNA: TGTGCTAGTGGTTCTGACCCCCCGGGGAATGAGCAGTTCTTC. This gives the protein CASGSDPPGNEQFF.

V usage is TRBV7-2 and J usage is TRBJ2-5; possible D gene TRBD1, 5 bases. Between the trimmed V and J ends, which lost 1 base and 1 base, there was a span of 19 bases. The length of the CDR3 is 18 residues. Germline values: CDR1 SGHTA, CDR2 FQGNSA. The chain's CDR3 is CASSLVGWGALGQETQYF. The CDR3 bases are TGTGCCAGCAGCTTAGTAGGTTGGGGCGCTCTCGGCCAAGAGACCCAGTACTTC.

The V and J genes are TRBV7-8 and TRBJ1-2; 8 bases match TRBD1. The CDR3 spans 12 residues. Trimming at V came to 5 bases and at J to 9 bases, leaving 5 bases not matched to a gene. Germline V gene sequence: CDR1 SGHVS, CDR2 FQNEAQ. CDR3 DNA: TGTGCCAGCAGCAGATACAGGGGGAGCTACACCTTC. Protein: CASSRYRGSYTF.

Only one count was recorded for this clone. The rearrangement uses TRBV7-9 and TRBJ1-2, with a possible D match to TRBD1 (5 bases). This CDR3 has 17 residues. Germline CDR1 reads SEHNR; CDR2 reads FQNEAQ (reference sequence). Trimming stripped 0 bases from V and 0 bases from J, with 14 bases between. CDR3 coding DNA: TGTGCCAGCAGCTTAGCGCGACAGCACTTCCCTAACTATGGCTACACCTTC. It is translated as CASSLARQHFPNYGYTF.

This chain uses TRBV27 with TRBJ1-5; 9 bases agree with TRBD1. This CDR3 region has 19 residues. In germline, CDR1 is MNHEY, CDR2 SMNVEV (reference sequence). V gave up 2 bases and J gave up 4 bases; unmatched junction bases: 15. The DNA of the CDR3 is TGTGCCAGCAGTTTACGGTTGTTAAAAGGACAGGGGCAGAATCAGCCCCAGCATTTT. Amino acid sequence: CASSLRLLKGQGQNQPQHF.

This clone appeared once. This chain links TRBV29-1 with TRBJ1-1, with a possible D match to TRBD1 (5 bases). There are 14 residues in the CDR3. Germline V gene lookup returns CDR1 SQVTM and CDR2 ANQGSEA. The V and J ends lost 3 bases and 7 bases respectively, with 18 bases between them. DNA for the CDR3: TGCAGCGTTGAGGATAACAGGCCGATGGGTGAAGCTTTCTTT. Translated, it gives CSVEDNRPMGEAFF. Full variable domain (outside the CDR3, taken from reference TRBV29-1 and TRBJ1-1): SAVISQKPSRDICQRGTSLTIQCQVDSQVTMMFWYRQQPGQSLTLIATANQGSEATYESGFVIDKFPISRPNLTFSTLTVSNMSPEDSSIYLCSVEDNRPMGEAFFGQGTRLTVV.

The CDR3 DNA sequence: TGTGCCACCAGTGATCCTAAAGCAAAGACAGGGCTGTACTTC. Translating gives CATSDPKAKTGLYF. The chain has TRBV24-1 and TRBJ2-7; 7 bases are shared with TRBD1. Germline CDR1 KGHDR, CDR2 SFDVKD. V was clipped by 3 bases and J by 12 bases; unmatched bases: 13. This CDR3 is 14 amino acids long.

The CDR3 DNA reads TGTGCCAGCAGCTTAGTATCAGGGGCCAATCAGCCCCAGCATTTT. Amino acids: CASSLVSGANQPQHF. This chain joins TRBV7-8 and TRBJ1-5, with D possibly TRBD1 on 6 matching bases. This CDR3 is 15 amino acids long. Trimming shortened V by 1 base and J by 3 bases, and 10 bases separated the two germline ends. CDR1 and CDR2 (germline): SGHVS, FQNEAQ.

There are a few counts of this clone. The chain has TRBV5-8 and TRBJ2-1; 9 bases map to TRBD2. The CDR3 length is 18 residues. CDR1 SGHTS and CDR2 YDEGEE come from the germline V gene. Losses at the gene ends were 4 bases for V and 0 bases for J; bases not matched to a gene: 11. CDR3: CASSPRLSGGLSYNEQFF. The CDR3 nucleotides are TGTGCCAGCAGCCCCCGCCTTAGCGGGGGACTCTCCTACAATGAGCAGTTCTTC.

The chain carries TRBV11-1 and TRBJ2-3; D is unclear. This CDR3 is built from 14 residues. Germline V gives CDR1 SGHAT, CDR2 FQDESV (reference sequence). The ends were cut back, 2 bases at V and 5 bases at J, with 11 bases in the middle. The CDR3 loop reads CASSLSTAGDTQYF. The CDR3, as DNA: TGTGCCAGCAGCTTAAGTACAGCAGGAGATACGCAGTATTTT.

V usage is TRBV28 and J usage is TRBJ1-5, with D possibly TRBD1 on 5 matching bases. There are 15 residues in the CDR3. The germline CDR1 and CDR2 sequences are MDHEN and SYDVKM. Deletions cut 5 bases from V and 2 bases from J, with 13 bases between. This CDR3 reads CASSRVAGRNQPQHF. The CDR3 DNA sequence: TGTGCCAGCAGTCGGGTGGCAGGGCGCAATCAGCCCCAGCATTTT.

The genes are TRBV18 and TRBJ1-1; TRBD1 aligns across 10 bases. Germline V gives CDR1 KGHSH, CDR2 LQKENI. CDR3 length: 15 residues. With V trimmed by 4 bases and J by 5 bases, 7 bases remained unmatched. CDR3 nucleotides: TGTGCCAGCTCACGAGACAGGGGGCAAGGGACTGAAGCTTTCTTT. It yields the protein CASSRDRGQGTEAFF.

There are many counts of this clone. The genes are TRBV7-6 and TRBJ2-2; 7 positions agree with TRBD2. The CDR3 sequence is 16 residues long. Germline V gene data show CDR1 as SGHVS and CDR2 as FNYEAQ. The ends lost 3 bases at V and 3 bases at J; junction bases unmatched: 7. CDR3 region: CASSFQSSGYTGELFF. CDR3 nucleotides: TGTGCCAGCAGCTTCCAATCTAGCGGATACACCGGGGAGCTGTTTTTT.

V usage is TRBV6-2 or TRBV6-3 and J usage is TRBJ1-5; D may be TRBD1 (5 bases). This CDR3 has 17 amino acids. Germline V gives CDR1 MNHEY, CDR2 SVGEGT. V was shortened by 0 bases and J by 3 bases, with 15 bases between the two germline ends. CDR3 sequence: CASSYSPARALNQPQHF. The DNA of the CDR3 is TGTGCCAGCAGTTACTCCCCGGCCAGGGCTCTCAATCAGCCCCAGCATTTT.

The V call is TRBV9, the J call TRBJ2-2, with 7 bases fitting TRBD2. The CDR3 is made up of 14 amino acids. Trimming cost V 4 bases and J 3 bases; bases outside gene matches: 3. The germline V gene encodes CDR1 SGDLS and CDR2 YYNGEE. The CDR3 DNA follows: TGTGCCAGCAGCACGCGGGAGCACACCGGGGAGCTGTTTTTT. This gives the protein CASSTREHTGELFF. The full variable domain, completed using reference TRBV9 and TRBJ2-2, is DSGVTQTPKHLITATGQRVTLRCSPRSGDLSVYWYQQSLDQGLQFLIQYYNGEERAKGNILERFSAQQFPDLHSELNLSSLELGDSALYFCASSTREHTGELFFGEGSRLTVL.

A few counts support this clone. The J gene is TRBJ2-1, the V gene TRBV11-3; D gene uncertain. The germline CDR1 and CDR2 sequences are SGHNT and YENEEA. The ends were cut back, 4 bases at V and 4 bases at J, with 8 bases in the middle. The CDR3 is 13 amino acids. The CDR3 is CASSSPRYNEQFF. As DNA, the CDR3 is TGTGCCAGCAGCTCGCCGCGGTACAATGAGCAGTTCTTC.

V and J are TRBV28 and TRBJ2-2; unclear D gene. The CDR3 is 12 amino acids. V was trimmed by 1 base and J by 7 bases, leaving 4 bases between them. Germline V gene sequence: CDR1 MDHEN, CDR2 SYDVKM. CDR3 loop: CASSLFIGELFF. CDR3 coding DNA: TGTGCCAGCAGTTTATTTATCGGGGAGCTGTTTTTT. Full variable domain (outside the CDR3, taken from reference TRBV28 and TRBJ2-2): DVKVTQSSRYLVKRTGEKVFLECVQDMDHENMFWYRQDPGLGLRLIYFSYDVKMKEKGDIPEGYSVSREKKERFSLILESASTNQTSMYLCASSLFIGELFFGEGSRLTVL.

The chain uses TRBV6-1 and TRBJ2-3, with a weak D call TRBD2 (6 bases). Germline values: CDR1 MNHNS, CDR2 SASEGT. The ends were cut back, 4 bases at V and 2 bases at J, with 19 bases in the middle. The CDR3 extends over 17 amino acids. CDR3 in amino acids: CASSVRARGYDTDTQYF. CDR3 bases: TGTGCCAGCAGTGTCCGCGCCCGGGGGTACGACACAGATACGCAGTATTTT.

The chain combines TRBV6-1 with TRBJ1-1; D remains ambiguous. The V and J ends lost 2 bases and 6 bases respectively, with 22 bases between them. This CDR3 has 17 amino acids. The V gene's germline CDR1 is MNHNS and CDR2 SASEGT. The CDR3, as DNA: TGTGCCAGCAGTGAAATGGGTTCGAGGTATGTATCATCTGAAGCTTTCTTT. Its translation: CASSEMGSRYVSSEAFF.

The chain joins TRBV4-1 to TRBJ2-7, with D tentatively TRBD1 (6 bases). Trimming shortened V by 5 bases and J by 2 bases, and 10 bases separated the two germline ends. This CDR3 is 13 amino acids long. Germline V gene lookup returns CDR1 MGHRA and CDR2 YSYEKL. The CDR3 bases are TGCGCCAGCAGCAGGGACACAGCCTACGAGCAGTACTTC. It is translated as CASSRDTAYEQYF.